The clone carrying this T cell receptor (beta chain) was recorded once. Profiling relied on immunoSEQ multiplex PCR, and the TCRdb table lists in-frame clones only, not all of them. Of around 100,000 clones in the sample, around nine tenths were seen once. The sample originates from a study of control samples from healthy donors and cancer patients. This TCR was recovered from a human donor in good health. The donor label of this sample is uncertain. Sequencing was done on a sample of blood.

CDR3 sequence reads: CASSISPGSIEQFF. For the CDR3, the DNA is TGTGCCAGTAGTATTTCCCCAGGGAGCATTGAGCAGTTCTTC. J is TRBJ2-1 and V is TRBV19; possibly TRBD1 or TRBD2 for D (5 bases each). The CDR3 has 14 residues. The V gene lost 3 bases and the J gene lost 9 bases, with 15 bases spanning the gap. Germline V lookup: CDR1 LNHDA, CDR2 SQIVND (reference sequence). Together with reference TRBV19 and TRBJ2-1, the CDR3 gives the full variable domain: DGGITQSPKYLFRKEGQNVTLSCEQNLNHDAMYWYRQDPGQGLRLIYYSQIVNDFQKGDIAEGYSVSREKKESFPLTVTSAQKNPTAFYLCASSISPGSIEQFFGPGTRLTVL.